This T cell receptor beta chain was identified during a study of shared clonotypes between healthy human individuals. Profiled with immunoSEQ multiplex PCR; TCRdb holds only in-frame clones, not every one. This table holds about 680,000 clones, about 90% found once. This clone was seen once. CDR1 and CDR2 (germline): MGHDK, SYGVNS. Trimming took 4 bases from V and 6 from J; bases not matched to a gene: 10. The CDR3 sequence is 16 residues long. The naive CD8 population came from CD45RO-negative cells selected for CCR7, without terminally differentiated effector memory CD45RA+ cells. The genes are TRBV25-1 and TRBJ1-1; 11 bases are shared with TRBD1. This TCR came from a man in his thirties or forties in good health. Sample: naive CD8+ T cells sorted from blood. The CDR3 DNA sequence: TGTGCCAGCAGTGCGCCCGGACAGGGGGCGAGCGCTGAAGCTTTCTTT. Translating gives CASSAPGQGASAEAFF.